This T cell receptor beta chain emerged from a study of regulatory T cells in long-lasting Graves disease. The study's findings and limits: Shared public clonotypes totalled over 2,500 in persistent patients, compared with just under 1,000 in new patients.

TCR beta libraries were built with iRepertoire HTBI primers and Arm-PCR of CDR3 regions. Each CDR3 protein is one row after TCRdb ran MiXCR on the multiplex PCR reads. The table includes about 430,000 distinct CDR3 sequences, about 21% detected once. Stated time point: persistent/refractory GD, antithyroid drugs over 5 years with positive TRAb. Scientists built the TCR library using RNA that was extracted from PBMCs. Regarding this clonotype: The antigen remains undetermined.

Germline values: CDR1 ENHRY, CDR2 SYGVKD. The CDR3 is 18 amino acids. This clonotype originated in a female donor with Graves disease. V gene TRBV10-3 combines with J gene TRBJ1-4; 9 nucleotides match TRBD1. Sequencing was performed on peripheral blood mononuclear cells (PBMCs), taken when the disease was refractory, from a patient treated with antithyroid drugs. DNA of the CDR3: TGTGCTAGTTCCCCGGGACAGGGATCCAACTTGGGTAATGAAAAACTGTTTTTT. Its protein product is CASSPGQGSNLGNEKLFF.